This TCR beta chain comes out of a study of blood T cell repertoires in COVID-19. Original processing notes: Reference gene primer amplification yielded estimated nucleated cell counts. The table came from immunoSEQ multiplex PCR; TCRdb's copy has only in-frame clones and leaves some out. V and J calls and clone size are copied from that table; D and trimming were computed from the DNA. The table has roughly 280,000 clones, roughly 90% seen once. The germline V gene encodes CDR1 SGDLS and CDR2 YYNGEE. V gave up 4 bases and J gave up 0 bases, with 13 bases separating them. The CDR3 spans 15 residues. This chain connects TRBV9 to TRBJ1-1; D remains ambiguous. The sequence was collected from a man in his forties or fifties who had been exposed to COVID-19. Specimen: PBMCs or T cells enriched from blood (not recorded which). The CDR3 loop is CASSPRIRMNTEAFF. The CDR3 region has the DNA TGTGCCAGCAGCCCTAGGATTAGGATGAACACTGAAGCTTTCTTT.